This T cell receptor beta chain came from a study of blood T cell repertoires in COVID-19. TCRdb keeps only in-frame clones here, not all; method: immunoSEQ multiplex PCR. The profile covers over 200,000 clones, with 80% appearing a single time and around 5.4% taken by the ten largest. V was pared by 0 bases and J by 5 bases, with 8 bases of the junction left unmatched. This CDR3 comprises 15 residues. CDR1 is GTSNPN and CDR2 is SVGIG in the germline V gene (reference sequence). This clonotype was obtained from a human donor in a cohort sampled during active COVID-19. The sample comprised peripheral blood. V and J are TRBV30 and TRBJ1-2; 8 bases fit TRBD1. CDR3 in DNA: TGTGCCTGGAGTGTTTCCTTCAGGGGGCCGTATGGCTACACCTTC. This sequence encodes CAWSVSFRGPYGYTF.